This T cell receptor beta chain comes out of a study of T cell clonality in common variable immunodeficiency. Study-level findings and limits: In common variable immunodeficiency, TCR beta chains reportedly carried fewer deletions and N-nucleotide insertions.

Patients had low serum IgG, IgA and/or IgM and specific antibody deficiency. Aged about 9 to 64 years, CVID subjects averaged around 43 years old. Caucasian heritage predominated among both patients and controls. CVID subjects had received replacement immunoglobulin for at least one year. This clone was counted at least ten times. Its antigen is not identified. Sequenced by immunoSEQ multiplex PCR; TCRdb stores in-frame clones only, minus some. This sample includes 25,000 to 30,000 clones with no singletons; its ten biggest clones take up approximately 3%. The sample was peripheral blood mononuclear cells. This TCR was sampled from a human donor with common variable immunodeficiency.

The covered CDR3 bases are TGTGCCTGGAGTGTCCAAGCGGGGGGCCCGAAAAACATT. Translating it yields CAWSVQAGGPKNI. The whole CDR3 protein reads CAWSVQAGGPKNIQYF. The chain couples TRBV30 to TRBJ2-4; 9 bases align to TRBD2. The CDR3 is cut off 3 residues early in the read; its end comes from the germline J gene. Trimming at V came to 0 bases and at J to 4 bases, leaving 7 bases not matched to a gene. The germline gives CDR1 GTSNPN, CDR2 SVGIG (reference sequence). The CDR3 contains 16 residues.